This note documents a single TCR beta chain sequence. The antigen it binds to is not known. Base qualities are not at hand, and no much larger clone is one base apart. In the germline V gene, CDR1 corresponds to LGHNA and CDR2 to YSLEER. The CDR3 starts with the cysteine, ends with the phenylalanine, and has 13 residues. Here the CDR3 DNA is all that survives: 39 bases in frame from base 1. For this chain, trimming is 0 bases at the V end and 5 bases at the J end, and the number of junction bases without a gene match is 1. Following the manufacturer's recommendations, the immunoSEQ kit was used to generate TCR beta libraries from genomic DNA. For library preparation, a first multiplex PCR was performed with proprietary primers, followed by a second PCR in which unique barcodes were added, and bead cleanups were performed after each round. A positive control reaction and a negative control reaction, both provided in the kit, were run with every batch of samples. The final libraries were assessed on an Agilent 4200 TapeStation D1000 ScreenTape, pooled by volume, and quantified by qPCR. Sequencing was performed on an Illumina NextSeq500 with a MidOutput 150-cycle cartridge, and 156 Read1 and 15 Index1 cycles were run with kit custom primers. The pooled library was loaded at roughly 1 pM with around 20% PhiX control spiked in. As for the authors' bioinformatics: Vendor-processed data were analyzed in R, with a clonotype defined as all T cells sharing the same CDR3 nucleotide sequence. In the clone abundance analyses, frequencies in each sample were normalized to that sample's 10,000 most abundant clones. Public T cell clones, which averaged fewer than five per sample, were removed prior to analysis. Tumor-enriched and baseline blood-enriched clonotypes were defined by at least a 32-fold difference in abundance between compartments. A beta-binomial differential abundance model was applied to find clonotypes that expanded or contracted between blood time points. The Baroni-Urbani and Buser coefficient was used to measure tumor-blood repertoire similarity, and groups were compared with two-tailed Wilcoxon tests in R. The source is immuneACCESS, and TCRdb retained only in-frame sequences with V and J called. Part of the clones is not carried over; for the studies checked, unresolved V genes explain less than half of this, and the remainder is unexplained. That table supplies the V and J calls and clone size; D and trimming were determined from the DNA. For this sample there are more than 100,000 clones; about 88% appear just once. The top ten constitute around 6% of the sample.

This record comes from a study of radiation and T cells in renal cell carcinoma (dated by TCRdb to the early 2020s). Context from the whole study: The samples were obtained from a clinical trial, where primary renal cell carcinomas were treated with 15 Gy stereotactic body radiation therapy and then removed by nephrectomy 4 weeks afterward. In total, about 50 samples underwent TCR beta sequencing: around 25 tumors plus 27 peripheral blood samples. A total of 4,016,671 unique CDR3 nucleotide sequences, encoding 2,658,974 unique CDR3 amino acid sequences, were found across all 55 or so samples.

General study outcomes and caveats: No pretreatment tumor biopsies were available, so the baseline intratumoral presence of clonotypes could not be determined. Changes in the blood repertoire were not tracked past 4 weeks after treatment. With a single-armed trial design, the study had no way to address how radiation dose or scheduling affects the TCR repertoire. An increase in top tumor clonotypes in blood was observed from baseline to 2 weeks post-radiation, followed by contraction by 4 weeks, which was taken to suggest transient expansion of tumor-resident clones.

This specimen's time point label, per the study, means: blood 2 weeks post-SBRT. What this sample's treatment or condition label stands for: 15 Gy SBRT to primary tumor, nephrectomy 4 weeks later. Serial peripheral blood from radiation-treated patients was sampled at baseline, 2 weeks and 4 weeks after SBRT to track tumor-enriched clonotypes. Every patient had renal cell carcinoma of clear cell pathology. The QIAamp DNA Blood Mini Kit (Qiagen) was used to prepare genomic DNA for TCR sequencing. The analyses included just those samples that passed every quality control check. The chain couples TRBV4-3 to TRBJ2-7, and TRBD1 matches 7 of the central bases. The source was blood, collected from a patient whose treatment included radiotherapy and nephrectomy. The sequence was obtained from a woman in her seventies with renal cell carcinoma. The CDR3 here reads CASSQDTGDEQYF. The nucleotides are TGCGCCAGCAGCCAAGATACAGGGGACGAGCAGTACTTC.